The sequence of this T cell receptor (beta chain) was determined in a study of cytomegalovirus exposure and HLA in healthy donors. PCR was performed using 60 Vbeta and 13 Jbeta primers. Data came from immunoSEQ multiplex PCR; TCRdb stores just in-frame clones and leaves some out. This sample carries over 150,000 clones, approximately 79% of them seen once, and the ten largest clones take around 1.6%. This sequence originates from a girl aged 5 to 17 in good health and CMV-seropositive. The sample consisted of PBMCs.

The DNA of the CDR3 is TGTGCCAGTAGGCTACTAGCGGGGGGAAGTAATGAGCAGTTCTTC. Translation: CASRLLAGGSNEQFF. The genes are TRBV19 and TRBJ2-1, with TRBD2 matching 12 bases. The CDR3 runs 15 residues. J lost 7 bases, V lost 6 bases, and 7 bases had no gene match. Germline CDR1 LNHDA, CDR2 SQIVND (reference sequence). Using reference TRBV19 and TRBJ2-1 for the parts outside the CDR3, the full variable domain is DGGITQSPKYLFRKEGQNVTLSCEQNLNHDAMYWYRQDPGQGLRLIYYSQIVNDFQKGDIAEGYSVSREKKESFPLTVTSAQKNPTAFYLCASRLLAGGSNEQFFGPGTRLTVL.